These T cell receptor beta chains were read from a single sample in a study of T cells in Graves' hyperthyroidism and ophthalmopathy. Using its own MiXCR run on the multiplex PCR reads, TCRdb lists one record per CDR3 protein. The sample includes about 480,000 distinct CDR3 sequences, roughly 23% of them seen just once. The source material was blood. These receptors all come from a woman between 70 and 85 years old with Graves' ophthalmopathy. CDR3s include the opening cysteine and the closing phenylalanine or tryptophan. Size tells how often a clone was seen (once, few, many) or the class of an expanded clone, and some rows leave it out.

J: TRBJ1-3; V: TRBV6-1; size: few; CDR3: CASSESGQAFSGNTIYF
J: TRBJ1-2; V: TRBV6-1; size: -; CDR3: CASSRLTGTYGYTF
J: TRBJ1-1; V: TRBV25-1; size: -; CDR3: CASSEWGPATEAFF
J: TRBJ1-1; V: TRBV29-1; size: few; CDR3: CSVYFDRGDTEAFF
J: TRBJ2-1; V: TRBV27; size: many; CDR3: CASSQSSGRVYEQFF
J: TRBJ1-1; V: TRBV18; size: few; CDR3: CASSQTTGDTEAFF
J: TRBJ2-5; V: TRBV11-2; size: many; CDR3: CASTSAGQETQYF
J: TRBJ2-5; V: TRBV2; size: -; CDR3: CASSNRVGSQETQYF
J: TRBJ1-1; V: TRBV10-3; size: -; CDR3: CAIGGSYAATGAFF
J: TRBJ2-3; V: TRBV7-2; size: many; CDR3: CASSLGSVQSADTQYF
J: TRBJ1-1; V: TRBV3-1; size: few; CDR3: CASSQVPGADTEAFF
J: TRBJ1-1; V: TRBV5-8; size: -; CDR3: CASSPYEARRPGQDFF
J: TRBJ2-3; V: TRBV20-1; size: few; CDR3: CSARVGLAGKDTQYF
J: TRBJ2-1; V: TRBV20-1; size: -; CDR3: CSARSGRSYNEQFF
J: TRBJ1-3; V: TRBV5-6; size: -; CDR3: CASSLWQSGNTIYF
J: TRBJ1-4; V: TRBV19; size: -; CDR3: CASNAGRPTNEKLFF
J: TRBJ1-2; V: TRBV7-2; size: many; CDR3: CASSLAMLGYYGYTF
J: TRBJ2-7; V: TRBV15; size: -; CDR3: CATSTFGQGGAYEQYF
J: TRBJ2-1; V: TRBV5-1; size: -; CDR3: CASSLSLLAGARNEQFF
J: TRBJ2-7; V: TRBV2; size: -; CDR3: CASSDRNEQYF
J: TRBJ2-1; V: TRBV11-2; size: many; CDR3: CASSLAGLGLHEQFF
J: TRBJ1-2; V: TRBV19; size: -; CDR3: CASNQGGYGYTF
J: TRBJ1-5; V: TRBV30; size: few; CDR3: CAWSVFQSNQPQHF
J: TRBJ1-3; V: TRBV6-1; size: -; CDR3: CASSEALSHSGNTIYF
J: TRBJ1-5; V: TRBV7-2; size: few; CDR3: CASSLAGVPSQPQHF
J: TRBJ1-4; V: TRBV11-2; size: many; CDR3: CASSQRNLKELFF
J: TRBJ2-2; V: TRBV5-6; size: -; CDR3: CASSLYRRNTGELFF
J: TRBJ2-1; V: TRBV7-2; size: many; CDR3: CASSFRTSEYNEQFF
J: TRBJ2-3; V: TRBV6-6; size: -; CDR3: CASSYSPGVADTQYF
J: TRBJ2-3; V: TRBV27; size: -; CDR3: CASRRTGQFASSTDTQYF
J: TRBJ2-7; V: TRBV7-3; size: -; CDR3: CASSLAMASGEQHF
J: TRBJ2-7; V: TRBV10-3; size: -; CDR3: CAIEGTGLGEQYF
J: TRBJ2-3; V: TRBV20-1; size: -; CDR3: CSATTLVDTQYF
J: TRBJ2-3; V: TRBV12-3/TRBV12-4; size: many; CDR3: CASSFETSGRKGGTDTQYF
J: TRBJ2-5; V: TRBV11-2; size: few; CDR3: CASSLVLARMGRPGETQYF